These T cell receptor beta chains were read from a single sample in a study of T cells in Graves' hyperthyroidism and ophthalmopathy. TCRdb reprocessed the multiplex PCR reads with MiXCR, giving one entry per CDR3 protein. Here the sample spans about 840,000 distinct CDR3 sequences, over 35% being singletons. Specimen: blood. Source of these receptors: a man aged 18 to 35 with Graves' hyperthyroidism. Both conserved end residues are part of each CDR3. D genes are given only for firm matches. Some rows have no size entry. The others give once, few or many, or a class for an expanded clone.

clone_size	v_call	d_call	j_call	cdr3_nt	cdr3_aa
-	TRBV6-5	-	TRBJ2-5	TGTGCCAGCAGACCGAGGGGGACATCGGAGACCCAGTACTTC	CASRPRGTSETQYF
-	TRBV20-1	-	TRBJ2-7	TGCAGTGCTAGAGCCTCGACAGGATTCGGGCAGTACTTC	CSARASTGFGQYF
many	TRBV19	TRBD1	TRBJ2-5	TGTGCCAGTAGGACAGACAGGGGGACGGAGACCCAGTACTTC	CASRTDRGTETQYF
-	TRBV14	-	TRBJ1-1	-	CACSARDLGSSEAFF
once	TRBV18	TRBD2	TRBJ2-7	TGTGCCAGCTCACCTCGGACTAGCGGAGTCTCCGAGCAGTACTTC	CASSPRTSGVSEQYF
few	TRBV14	-	TRBJ1-4	TGTGCCAGCAGCCAAGACAGCTTTAATGAAAAACTGTTTTTT	CASSQDSFNEKLFF
-	TRBV5-4	-	TRBJ1-2	TGTGCCAGCAGCTTAGAAAGCCCAAGGATGAGTGGCTACACCTTC	CASSLESPRMSGYTF
many	TRBV2	-	TRBJ1-1	TGTGCCAGCAGTCTCCAGGTTGAAGCTTTCTTT	CASSLQVEAFF
-	TRBV7-9	-	TRBJ2-7	TGTGCCAGCAGCCGGGGACAATCCGACGAGCAGTACTTC	CASSRGQSDEQYF
many	TRBV7-9	-	TRBJ1-1	TGTGCCAGCAGCTTCGGGACCTCAAGCAAAGCTTTCTTT	CASSFGTSSKAFF
-	TRBV11-2	-	TRBJ1-2	TGTGCCAGCAGCTTAGATTACGGGGGCGGAGGCTGCACCTTC	CASSLDYGGGGCTF
-	TRBV5-1	TRBD2	TRBJ2-2	TGCGCCAGCGAGGGCGGGAGTAACACCGGGGAGCTGTTTTTT	CASEGGSNTGELFF
-	TRBV5-1	TRBD1	TRBJ2-7	TGCGCCAGCAGCGCCCACAGGGGGCGGGAGCAGTACTTC	CASSAHRGREQYF
few	TRBV20-1	TRBD1	TRBJ2-5	TGCAGTGCCAAACGGACAGGGAAGGAGACCCAGTACTTC	CSAKRTGKETQYF
few	TRBV10-3	TRBD2	TRBJ2-7	TGTGCCAGCAGTGCCGGGACTAGCGGGGGCGAGCAGTACTTC	CASSAGTSGGEQYF
-	TRBV29-1	-	TRBJ2-7	TGCAGCGTAGATCAAGGCCCGACCTACGAGCAGTACTTC	CSVDQGPTYEQYF